Below are 32 T cell receptor beta chains sequenced from a single sample in a study of T cell repertoires in cytomegalovirus infection. TCRdb reanalysed the reads using MiXCR and keeps one entry per CDR3 protein. In the table there are 310,000 or so distinct CDR3 sequences, about 25% of which are singletons. Sequenced material: PBMCs. These receptor sequences come from a human donor in good health (CMV status not recorded). Some clones in this sample may be carry-over from other donors' samples.

This clonotype appeared many times. The rearrangement joins TRBV7-6 to TRBJ1-4; tentative D call: TRBD1 (5 bases). This CDR3 is built from 16 residues. Trimming pared 1 base from V and 8 bases from J, leaving 17 bases between. Per the germline V gene, CDR1 is SGHVS and CDR2 is FNYEAQ. CDR3 coding DNA: TGTGCCAGCAGCTTAGTATCTGGTCAGGGACTGGAAAAACTGTTTTTT. It translates to CASSLVSGQGLEKLFF.

The chain has TRBV20-1 and TRBJ1-5; tentatively, D is TRBD1 (5 bases). From germline, CDR1 is DFQATT and CDR2 SNEGSKA (reference sequence). V lost 0 bases and J 4 bases, leaving 13 bases between the germline ends. The CDR3 has 15 amino acids. Here the CDR3 reads CSARDSRGENQPQHF. The CDR3 nucleotides are TGCAGTGCTAGAGATAGCCGGGGGGAAAATCAGCCCCAGCATTTT.

This sequence joins TRBV7-3 and TRBJ1-2; D is possibly TRBD1 (6 bases). Trimming left V 2 bases short and J 7 bases short, with 14 bases between. The CDR3 length is 14 residues. Germline values: CDR1 SGHTA, CDR2 FQGTGA. The CDR3: CASSLDARGPGYTF. The CDR3 region has the DNA TGTGCCAGCAGCTTAGATGCCAGGGGCCCTGGCTACACCTTC.

In DNA, the CDR3 is TGTGCCAGCAGCTTAGAGTTGGTCACGGGAGGGGAGCTGTTTTTT. As protein: CASSLELVTGGELFF. The rearrangement joins TRBV11-2 to TRBJ2-2; possibly TRBD2 for D (5 bases). This CDR3 spans 15 amino acids. Trimming removed 0 bases from V and 8 bases from J, with 13 bases in between. Germline values: CDR1 SGHAT, CDR2 FQNNGV.

This clonotype was observed a few times. The DNA of the CDR3 is TGTGCCAGCATTGCGGTAGCGGTTGACAATGAGCAGTTCTTC. This codes for CASIAVAVDNEQFF. The chain joins TRBV2 to TRBJ2-1; D might be TRBD2 (6 bases). V dropped 7 bases and J dropped 5 bases, with 15 bases sitting between them. CDR3 length: 14 amino acids. Germline V gene data show CDR1 as SNHLY and CDR2 as FYNNEI.

The chain links TRBV18 to TRBJ1-2, with 7 bases aligning to TRBD1. This CDR3 region has 13 residues. CDR1 is KGHSH, CDR2 LQKENI, per germline. The V segment lost 1 base and the J segment 6 bases; nucleotides outside the gene matches: 2. CDR3 residues: CASSPQGADGYTF. CDR3 sequence (DNA): TGTGCCAGCTCACCACAGGGGGCGGATGGCTACACCTTC.

This clonotype was recorded at least ten times. The V and J genes are TRBV7-3 and TRBJ2-3; perhaps TRBD1 as D (6 bases). Germline V gene lookup returns CDR1 SGHTA and CDR2 FQGTGA. Deletions cut 5 bases from V and 2 bases from J, with 8 bases between. The CDR3 is 13 amino acids. For the CDR3, the DNA is TGTGCCAGCAGCCGGGACAACACAGATACGCAGTATTTT. This gives the protein CASSRDNTDTQYF.

This clonotype was recorded many times. J is TRBJ2-7 and V is TRBV25-1, with a weak D call TRBD2 (6 bases). V lost 10 bases and J 0 bases, leaving 16 bases between the germline ends. CDR3 length: 14 amino acids. From germline, CDR1 is MGHDK and CDR2 SYGVNS. CDR3 sequence: CATEPGLSSYEQYF. Here the CDR3 DNA reads TGTGCCACCGAACCGGGACTCAGCTCCTACGAGCAGTACTTC.

This clonotype has just one count. J is TRBJ1-2 and V is TRBV4-1; 9 nucleotides line up with TRBD1. The CDR3 extends over 15 amino acids. V shed 5 bases, J shed 2 bases, and the junction held 6 bases outside the gene matches. Germline-derived CDR1 and CDR2 are MGHRA and YSYEKL. The CDR3 spells CASSYGQGPNYGYTF. Written as DNA, the CDR3 is TGCGCCAGCAGCTACGGACAGGGGCCCAACTATGGCTACACCTTC.

This clonotype was found a few times. The genes are TRBV29-1 and TRBJ1-2, with 9 bases aligning to TRBD1. Germline CDR1 SQVTM, CDR2 ANQGSEA. The CDR3 consists of 13 residues. With 6 bases clipped from V and 2 bases from J, the junction kept 4 bases outside the gene matches. The CDR3 DNA follows: TGCAGCGTCGCACAGGGGGCGAACTATGGCTACACCTTC. It encodes CSVAQGANYGYTF.

V is TRBV28 and J is TRBJ2-1; TRBD2 might be the D (7 bases). The CDR3 is 15 residues long. Germline CDR1 reads MDHEN; CDR2 reads SYDVKM. Trimming removed 6 bases from V and 6 bases from J, with 18 bases in between. The CDR3 DNA follows: TGTGCCAGCAGGGAAGTGGGGGGGCCCTCCAATGAGCAGTTCTTC. Protein: CASREVGGPSNEQFF.

This clonotype occurred many times. This chain uses TRBV7-8 with TRBJ1-4; possible D gene TRBD1, 5 bases. From germline, CDR1 is SGHVS and CDR2 FQNEAQ. Trimming removed 3 bases from V and 4 bases from J, with 12 bases in between. This CDR3 is built from 15 residues. The CDR3 is CASSLLDRFNEKLFF. CDR3 in DNA: TGTGCCAGCAGCTTGTTAGACAGATTTAATGAAAAACTGTTTTTT.

The rearrangement joins TRBV10-3 to TRBJ2-5; a weak D match, TRBD2 (5 bases). The CDR3 is 12 amino acids. CDR1 is ENHRY and CDR2 is SYGVKD in the germline V gene. V lost 6 bases and J lost 8, with 13 bases in between. The CDR3 reads CAIREELGTQYF. CDR3 DNA sequence: TGTGCCATCAGGGAGGAACTCGGAACCCAGTACTTC.

This clonotype appeared a few times. V and J are TRBV28 and TRBJ2-1, with D perhaps TRBD2 (6 bases). The germline V gene has CDR1 MDHEN and CDR2 SYDVKM. The V end lost 4 bases, the J end lost 4 bases, and 17 bases lay between the germline ends. The CDR3 consists of 16 residues. This CDR3 is CASSSSLAGQYNEQFF. CDR3 DNA: TGTGCCAGCAGTTCCTCCCTGGCGGGGCAATACAATGAGCAGTTCTTC.

J is TRBJ2-7 and V is TRBV10-3, with 9 bases that match TRBD2. CDR3 size: 16 residues. Germline assignment: CDR1 ENHRY and CDR2 SYGVKD. Losses at the gene ends were 2 bases for V and 6 bases for J; bases not matched to a gene: 11. CDR3 sequence: CAISEVRGSGSSEQYF. DNA for the CDR3: TGTGCCATCAGTGAGGTCCGTGGTAGCGGGAGTTCCGAGCAGTACTTC.

This clonotype was seen only a few times. The chain joins TRBV2 to TRBJ2-3; D call uncertain. The germline gives CDR1 SNHLY, CDR2 FYNNEI. The CDR3 sequence is 12 residues long. The germline V and J ends were trimmed by 6 bases and 6 bases, with 10 bases remaining between them. The CDR3 bases are TGTGCCAGCAGGACGACCGAGGATACGCAGTATTTT. Translation: CASRTTEDTQYF.

In nucleotides, the CDR3 is TGCGCCAGCAGCTGGCCCAGCGGGGGCGGGGAGACCCAGTACTTC. This gives the protein CASSWPSGGGETQYF. The chain is built from TRBV5-1 and TRBJ2-5, with 8 nucleotides matching TRBD2. Germline CDR1 reads SGHRS; CDR2 reads YFSETQ. The CDR3 contains 15 residues. The trim removed 3 bases at V and 5 bases at J, leaving 9 bases unmatched.

In its sample, this clonotype was seen a few times. The chain employs TRBV19 and TRBJ2-1; D possibly uses TRBD1 or TRBD2 (6 bases each). V was shortened by 1 base and J by 3 bases, with 13 bases between the two germline ends. This CDR3 is built from 16 residues. Germline V gene sequence: CDR1 LNHDA, CDR2 SQIVND (reference sequence). As DNA, the CDR3 is TGTGCCAGTAGTATAGCACGGGGGCTACTCTACAATGAGCAGTTCTTC. This sequence encodes CASSIARGLLYNEQFF.

J is TRBJ2-5 and V is TRBV4-3; the match to TRBD1 covers 8 bases. CDR3 size: 13 residues. V gave up 3 bases and J gave up 8 bases; unmatched junction bases: 5. Germline V CDR1 and CDR2: LGHNA, YSLEER. DNA for the CDR3: TGCGCCAGCAGCCATGGACAGGGAGGCACCCAGTACTTC. Translation: CASSHGQGGTQYF.

The rearrangement links TRBV9 to TRBJ2-1; TRBD2 matches at 8 bases. Per germline, CDR1 SGDLS and CDR2 YYNGEE. Trimming took 0 bases from V and 7 from J; bases not matched to a gene: 6. The CDR3 has 15 residues. This CDR3 reads CASSVDAGGRNEQFF. The DNA for the CDR3 is TGTGCCAGCAGCGTAGATGCGGGGGGACGGAATGAGCAGTTCTTC.

This rearrangement joins TRBV7-2 to TRBJ2-1; D remains ambiguous. V dropped 7 bases and J dropped 0 bases, with 13 bases sitting between them. The CDR3 length is 15 residues. Germline CDR1 reads SGHTA; CDR2 reads FQGNSA. The CDR3 DNA sequence: TGTGCCAGCATTCTCTTAGCTAGCTCCTACAATGAGCAGTTCTTC. It specifies CASILLASSYNEQFF.

A word on this clonotype: A much larger clone lies one base from this, so it may be a read error. The chain carries TRBV7-2 and TRBJ2-5; 7 bases are a match to TRBD2. Germline loops: CDR1 SGHTA, CDR2 FQGNSA. The CDR3 runs 15 residues. CDR3 DNA: TGTGCCAGCATCTTAGGAGCGGGAATTATGGAGACCCAGTACTTC. Protein product: CASILGAGIMETQYF.

This sequence joins TRBV10-3 and TRBJ2-7; D may be TRBD2 (6 bases). V lost 3 bases, J lost 2 bases, and 14 bases lay in between. In germline, CDR1 is ENHRY, CDR2 SYGVKD. This CDR3 is built from 15 residues. CDR3 loop: CAISDNTGRTYEQYF. The CDR3 bases are TGTGCCATCAGTGATAATACCGGGAGAACCTACGAGCAGTACTTC.

This clonotype was recorded a few times. The rearrangement links TRBV25-1 to TRBJ2-3; either TRBD1 or TRBD2 may fit D (5 bases each). CDR1 and CDR2 (germline): MGHDK, SYGVNS. This CDR3 comprises 14 residues. With 4 bases removed from V and 2 bases from J, the gap between germline ends came to 10 bases. CDR3 nucleotides: TGTGCCAGCAGTGCCGAGGGGCTCACAGATACGCAGTATTTT. Residues: CASSAEGLTDTQYF.

This clonotype was counted at least ten times. The V call is TRBV7-2, the J call TRBJ1-2; a weak D match, TRBD1 (6 bases). The CDR3 is 14 amino acids. With 1 base removed from V and 7 bases from J, the gap between germline ends came to 13 bases. CDR1 is SGHTA, CDR2 FQGNSA, per germline. Here the CDR3 DNA reads TGTGCCAGCAGCTTAGGATCACAGGGATCTGGCTACACCTTC. Its translation is CASSLGSQGSGYTF.

This clonotype was picked up many times. V and J are TRBV28 and TRBJ2-5, with D possibly TRBD2 on 6 matching bases. V was shortened by 2 bases and J by 5 bases, with 9 bases between the two germline ends. The CDR3 has 13 amino acids. Looked up from germline, CDR1 is MDHEN and CDR2 is SYDVKM. Here the CDR3 DNA reads TGTGCCAGCAGTTTAGACGGAGGGGAGACCCAGTACTTC. Its translation: CASSLDGGETQYF.

This clonotype is labeled as medium-sized. The chain employs TRBV7-2 and TRBJ1-4; D not certain. Germline V gene sequence: CDR1 SGHTA, CDR2 FQGNSA. Trimming left V 5 bases short and J 8 bases short, with 12 bases between. The CDR3 extends over 13 amino acids. CDR3 nucleotides: TGTGCCAGCAGCCAGAATCGAGTGGAAAAACTGTTTTTT. Its translation: CASSQNRVEKLFF.

This clonotype was seen only once. The genes are TRBV7-2 and TRBJ2-5; D may be TRBD1 or TRBD2 (6 bases each). The ends were cut back, 4 bases at V and 4 bases at J, with 13 bases in the middle. Germline V CDR1 and CDR2: SGHTA, FQGNSA. CDR3 length: 14 residues. CDR3 sequence (DNA): TGTGCCAGCAGCTCAAGGTGGGGGGCAGAGACCCAGTACTTC. This codes for CASSSRWGAETQYF. Based on the CDR3 plus reference TRBV7-2 and TRBJ2-5, the full variable domain is GAGVSQSPSNKVTEKGKDVELRCDPISGHTALYWYRQSLGQGLEFLIYFQGNSAPDKSGLPSDRFSAERTGGSVSTLTIQRTQQEDSAVYLCASSSRWGAETQYFGPGTRLLVL.

Only one count was recorded for this clonotype. The chain is built from TRBV6-2 or TRBV6-3 and TRBJ2-1; TRBD2 might be the D (5 bases). Germline CDR1 MNHEY, CDR2 SVGEGT. Deletions cut 6 bases from V and 0 bases from J, with 12 bases between. The CDR3 spans 15 residues. The CDR3 region has the DNA TGTGCCAGCAGAAAAAGTGGGAGCTCCTACAATGAGCAGTTCTTC. Translating it yields CASRKSGSSYNEQFF.

This sequence joins TRBV28 and TRBJ1-4; D is unresolved. Germline CDR1 MDHEN, CDR2 SYDVKM. CDR3 size: 14 residues. Trimming left V 4 bases short and J 3 bases short, with 9 bases between. CDR3 amino acids: CASSYGFANEKLFF. The CDR3 DNA is TGTGCCAGCAGTTACGGTTTCGCTAATGAAAAACTGTTTTTT.

There are many counts of this clonotype. The chain uses TRBV7-8 and TRBJ2-7, with D perhaps TRBD2 (5 bases). Germline values: CDR1 SGHVS, CDR2 FQNEAQ. CDR3 size: 15 residues. V dropped 1 base and J dropped 9 bases, with 19 bases sitting between them. CDR3 protein: CASSLVRAQRSRQYF. As DNA, the CDR3 is TGTGCCAGCAGCTTAGTCAGAGCCCAGCGGAGTAGGCAGTACTTC.

This clonotype was recorded a few times. This rearrangement joins TRBV24-1 to TRBJ2-1; D call uncertain. CDR3 size: 15 residues. The V gene's germline CDR1 is KGHDR and CDR2 SFDVKD. Trimming left V 3 bases short and J 4 bases short, with 12 bases between. CDR3 amino acids: CATSDLTTTYNEQFF. The CDR3 DNA reads TGTGCCACCAGTGATCTTACAACAACATACAATGAGCAGTTCTTC.